The 28 T cell receptor beta chains given below trace back to one sample, sequenced in a study of cytomegalovirus exposure and HLA in healthy donors. It was with 60 Vbeta and 13 Jbeta primers that the PCR ran. Using immunoSEQ multiplex PCR, the repertoire was profiled, and TCRdb retains in-frame clones only, with some absent. Of approximately 250,000 clones listed, around 80% are singletons. Material: PBMCs. The receptor source for this set is a boy between 5 and 17 years old in good health and CMV-seronegative.

The table lists this clone with a few counts. This rearrangement joins TRBV29-1 to TRBJ1-1; possibly TRBD1 for D (5 bases). Looked up from germline, CDR1 is SQVTM and CDR2 is ANQGSEA. This CDR3 has 14 residues. Trimming left V 3 bases short and J 0 bases short, with 11 bases between. Written as DNA, the CDR3 is TGCAGCGTTGAGCCAGGGCGAATGAACACTGAAGCTTTCTTT. This translates into CSVEPGRMNTEAFF.

V usage is TRBV5-1 and J usage is TRBJ2-7, with 8 bases that match TRBD1. V shed 0 bases, J shed 5 bases, and the junction held 4 bases outside the gene matches. Germline-derived CDR1 and CDR2 are SGHRS and YFSETQ. This CDR3 region has 14 residues. The CDR3 DNA sequence: TGCGCCAGCAGCTTGGGACAGGGGTTCGACGAGCAGTACTTC. Translated, it gives CASSLGQGFDEQYF.

The sample holds a few counts of this clone. The chain links TRBV11-3 to TRBJ2-1, with a weak D call TRBD2 (6 bases). The CDR3 covers 16 residues. V shed 0 bases and J shed 8 bases, with 17 bases lying between them. The V gene's germline CDR1 is SGHNT and CDR2 YENEEA. CDR3 DNA: TGTGCCAGCAGCTTAGATCGACTAGTTTGGGGGGATGAGCAGTTCTTC. Amino acids: CASSLDRLVWGDEQFF.

The CDR3 sequence: CASSRTGPSSYNEQFF. DNA for the CDR3: TGTGCCAGCAGCCGGACAGGTCCGAGCTCCTACAATGAGCAGTTCTTC. The gene calls are TRBV7-2 and TRBJ2-1; 7 bases align to TRBD1. Trimming removed 5 bases from V and 0 bases from J; junction bases left unmatched: 7. Germline V gene data show CDR1 as SGHTA and CDR2 as FQGNSA. The CDR3 consists of 16 residues.

The CDR3 spells CASSFTGLNTEAFF. CDR3 DNA sequence: TGTGCCAGCAGCTTTACAGGTCTGAACACTGAAGCTTTCTTT. This sequence joins TRBV11-3 and TRBJ1-1, with a possible D match to TRBD1 (5 bases). Germline CDR1 reads SGHNT; CDR2 reads YENEEA. This CDR3 region has 14 residues. With 3 bases removed from V and 0 bases from J, the gap between germline ends came to 8 bases.

The chain joins TRBV6-5 to TRBJ1-5; a weak D match, TRBD1 (6 bases). Trimming took off 10 bases at V and 5 bases at J, with 18 bases between the two ends. CDR1 and CDR2 from the germline V gene are MNHEY and SVGAGI. This CDR3 comprises 14 residues. For the CDR3, the DNA is TGTGCCACGAAACAGGGTAAAGTAGATCAGCCCCAGCATTTT. It specifies CATKQGKVDQPQHF.

The J gene is TRBJ2-7, the V gene TRBV6-1; D remains unclear. The germline V and J ends were trimmed by 3 bases and 4 bases, with 4 bases remaining between them. Germline loops: CDR1 MNHNS, CDR2 SASEGT. CDR3 length equals 11 residues. CDR3 loop: CASSDVYEQYF. The CDR3 DNA follows: TGTGCCAGCAGTGACGTATACGAGCAGTACTTC.

This clone was detected only a few times. The chain is built from TRBV18 and TRBJ1-2; no firm D call. This CDR3 region has 11 residues. Trimming pared 3 bases from V and 3 bases from J, leaving 2 bases between. Germline V gene lookup returns CDR1 KGHSH and CDR2 LQKENI. CDR3 sequence (DNA): TGTGCCAGCTCACCCGACTATGGCTACACCTTC. Its protein product is CASSPDYGYTF.

CDR3 coding DNA: TGTGCCTCACTTTGGACAGGGACAGGACGGAGCGCATATGGCTACACCTTC. It specifies CASLWTGTGRSAYGYTF. The chain links TRBV10-3 to TRBJ1-2, with 8 bases that match TRBD1. Germline trimming cut 11 bases from V and 5 bases from J; bases unmatched to any gene: 22. Looked up from germline, CDR1 is ENHRY and CDR2 is SYGVKD. CDR3 length: 17 amino acids.

The rearrangement uses TRBV6-1 and TRBJ2-1, with TRBD1 identical over 10 bases. V was clipped by 4 bases and J by 1 base; unmatched bases: 1. In germline, CDR1 is MNHNS, CDR2 SASEGT. The CDR3 spans 15 residues. CDR3 protein: CASSGGQGSYNEQFF. The CDR3 DNA follows: TGTGCCAGCAGTGGGGGACAGGGGTCCTACAATGAGCAGTTCTTC.

The gene calls are TRBV7-3 and TRBJ2-1; TRBD2 aligns across 10 bases. This CDR3 is built from 14 residues. V dropped 5 bases and J dropped 9; count of bases not matched to a gene: 7. Germline V gives CDR1 SGHTA, CDR2 FQGTGA. The CDR3 region has the DNA TGTGCCAGCAGCACTAGCGGGGTGGGGGCTGAGCAGTTCTTC. Amino acid sequence: CASSTSGVGAEQFF.

The V and J genes are TRBV2 and TRBJ2-3; 9 bases fit TRBD2. J was trimmed by 7 bases and V by 7 bases; bases with no gene match: 9. Per germline, CDR1 SNHLY and CDR2 FYNNEI. There are 14 residues in the CDR3. Here the CDR3 DNA reads TGTGCCAGCACGGCTAGCGGGGTTGGTAATACGCAGTATTTT. Amino acids: CASTASGVGNTQYF.

J is TRBJ2-1 and V is TRBV2; 14 bases line up with TRBD2. Trimming at V came to 8 bases and at J to 2 bases, leaving 14 bases not matched to a gene. This CDR3 is 19 amino acids long. Germline CDR1 reads SNHLY; CDR2 reads FYNNEI. In DNA form, the CDR3 reads TGTGCCAGCGGAGACGCCGGGACTAGCGGGAGAGGGCCCTACAATGAGCAGTTCTTC. The encoded protein is CASGDAGTSGRGPYNEQFF.

The rearrangement joins TRBV6-1 to TRBJ2-6, with D maybe TRBD1 (5 bases). Germline CDR1 reads MNHNS; CDR2 reads SASEGT. This CDR3 has 21 residues. Trimming took off 2 bases at V and 0 bases at J, with 23 bases between the two ends. The CDR3 region has the DNA TGTGCCAGCAGTGAACCCCCAGCGCAGGGAATCCGACTCTCTGGGGCCAACGTCCTGACTTTC. Encoded protein: CASSEPPAQGIRLSGANVLTF.

The chain has TRBV7-8 and TRBJ2-7, with 10 bases matching TRBD2. The CDR3 covers 14 residues. J was trimmed by 3 bases and V by 2 bases; bases with no gene match: 1. Germline lookup yields CDR1 SGHVS and CDR2 FQNEAQ. CDR3 in amino acids: CASSLLAGDYEQYF. The CDR3 nucleotides read TGTGCCAGCAGCTTACTAGCGGGGGACTACGAGCAGTACTTC.

On this clone: The sample has other DNA sequences that encode this CDR3 too. The chain recombines TRBV7-2 with TRBJ2-7, with D hard to call. Looked up from germline, CDR1 is SGHTA and CDR2 is FQGNSA. CDR3 length: 12 amino acids. Trimming pared 0 bases from V and 6 bases from J, leaving 6 bases between. This CDR3 reads CASSLAGREQYF. CDR3 sequence (DNA): TGTGCCAGCAGCTTAGCGGGCCGCGAGCAGTACTTC.

V gene TRBV11-3 combines with J gene TRBJ2-3; D perhaps matches TRBD2 (5 bases). This CDR3 is 14 amino acids long. The V end lost 6 bases, the J end lost 4 bases, and 14 bases lay between the germline ends. Germline V CDR1 and CDR2: SGHNT, YENEEA. The CDR3 is CASRIVSGSDTQYF. DNA of the CDR3: TGTGCCAGCAGAATAGTCAGCGGATCAGATACGCAGTATTTT.

In this sample, this clone turned up a few times. The chain uses TRBV7-9 and TRBJ2-3, with TRBD2 matching 8 bases. CDR1 is SEHNR, CDR2 FQNEAQ, per germline (reference sequence). Trimming took 9 bases from V and 6 from J; bases not matched to a gene: 11. This CDR3 contains 14 residues. The CDR3 DNA reads TGTGCCAGGGCGGGGGGACTCAATCCGGATACGCAGTATTTT. This translates into CARAGGLNPDTQYF.

The chain combines TRBV19 with TRBJ2-2, with 10 bases identical to TRBD2. Germline V lookup: CDR1 LNHDA, CDR2 SQIVND (reference sequence). The CDR3 is made up of 17 amino acids. The V and J ends lost 5 bases and 4 bases, in that order; junction bases with no gene match: 10. CDR3 residues: CASSFPLAGVGTGELFF. The CDR3 DNA reads TGTGCCAGTAGTTTTCCCCTAGCGGGAGTCGGCACCGGGGAGCTGTTTTTT.

Worth noting for this clone: Different DNA sequences within this sample yield the same CDR3. The chain uses TRBV5-8 and TRBJ1-5; no reliable D call. This CDR3 is 12 amino acids long. V lost 2 bases to trimming and J lost 5 bases, with 5 bases between them. CDR1 and CDR2 from the germline V gene are SGHTS and YDEGEE. For the CDR3, the DNA is TGTGCCAGCAGCTTTCGAGATCAGCCCCAGCATTTT. This translates into CASSFRDQPQHF.

For this clone: Without the conserved terminal phenylalanine or tryptophan, this CDR3 likely stems from a read error. It is unclear where the CDR3 begins or ends on the DNA, so no DNA is shown, and the CDR3 is as TCRdb lists it. The chain combines TRBV4-2 with TRBJ2-7; the D segment call TRBD2 is taken from the table without a DNA check. The CDR3 has 15 amino acids, counting both end residues. Per germline, CDR1 LGHNA and CDR2 YNFKEQ. CDR3 protein: CASSQGKDSSPPEYL.

The chain joins TRBV5-4 to TRBJ1-2; D is unresolved. Trimming removed 1 base at V and 6 bases at J, with 13 bases between. The germline gives CDR1 SGHNT, CDR2 YYREEE (reference sequence). This CDR3 region has 14 residues. The CDR3 DNA reads as TGTGCCAGCAGCTTGATGGTTTCCAGTCATGGCTACACCTTC. As protein: CASSLMVSSHGYTF.

J is TRBJ2-1 and V is TRBV5-5, with D possibly matching TRBD2 (6 bases). Per germline, CDR1 SGHKS and CDR2 YYEKEE (reference sequence). The CDR3 is made up of 17 amino acids. With 4 bases removed from V and 8 bases from J, the gap between germline ends came to 25 bases. This CDR3 is CASSPRRGEPGAYEQFF. The DNA for the CDR3 is TGTGCCAGCAGCCCTCGTCGCGGGGAACCTGGTGCGTATGAGCAGTTCTTC.

The rearrangement uses TRBV5-4 and TRBJ2-5; 10 positions agree with TRBD1. J gave up 2 bases and V 3 bases, and 4 bases lay outside the gene matches. Looked up from germline, CDR1 is SGHNT and CDR2 is YYREEE (reference sequence). This CDR3 is built from 15 residues. This chain's CDR3 is CASSWGQGTQETQYF. CDR3 bases: TGTGCCAGCAGCTGGGGACAGGGGACTCAAGAGACCCAGTACTTC.

The chain is built from TRBV7-9 and TRBJ1-1; a possible D gene is TRBD1 (6 bases). The V and J ends lost 5 bases and 6 bases respectively, with 19 bases between them. The CDR3 totals 15 residues. Looked up from germline, CDR1 is SEHNR and CDR2 is FQNEAQ (reference sequence). CDR3 region: CASSGPARGSPEAFF. DNA for the CDR3: TGTGCCAGCAGCGGGCCGGCCAGGGGATCACCTGAAGCTTTCTTT.

The V and J genes are TRBV12-5 and TRBJ1-5; D is undetermined. V lost 6 bases and J 15 bases, leaving 9 bases between the germline ends. CDR1 and CDR2 (germline): LGHNT, FRNRAP. CDR3 length: 9 residues. The CDR3: CASGSLPHF. The CDR3 nucleotides read TGTGCTAGTGGGTCCCTTCCGCATTTT.

The CDR3 spells CASSLAPQTGGNTIYF. CDR3 DNA: TGCGCCAGCAGCTTGGCCCCTCAAACAGGGGGAAACACCATATATTTT. The genes are TRBV5-1 and TRBJ1-3; D may be TRBD1 (6 bases). Per germline, CDR1 SGHRS and CDR2 YFSETQ. V dropped 0 bases and J dropped 4 bases, with 14 bases sitting between them. The CDR3 has 16 amino acids. Filled out from reference TRBV5-1 and TRBJ1-3, the complete variable domain reads KAGVTQTPRYLIKTRGQQVTLSCSPISGHRSVSWYQQTPGQGLQFLFEYFSETQRNKGNFPGRFSGRQFSNSRSEMNVSTLELGDSALYLCASSLAPQTGGNTIYFGEGSWLTVV.

The V call is TRBV5-1, the J call TRBJ2-6; D call uncertain. The CDR3 consists of 15 residues. Germline CDR1 is SGHRS and CDR2 is YFSETQ. Trimming shortened V by 0 bases and J by 0 bases, and 4 bases separated the two germline ends. CDR3 nucleotide sequence: TGCGCCAGCAGCTTGGGAGCCTCTGGGGCCAACGTCCTGACTTTC. This codes for CASSLGASGANVLTF. The entire variable domain, with the rest obtained from reference TRBV5-1 and TRBJ2-6, is as follows: KAGVTQTPRYLIKTRGQQVTLSCSPISGHRSVSWYQQTPGQGLQFLFEYFSETQRNKGNFPGRFSGRQFSNSRSEMNVSTLELGDSALYLCASSLGASGANVLTFGAGSRLTVL.